This entry features one T cell receptor beta chain sequence. Which antigen it targets is not known. The sample holds no much larger clone one base away, and base qualities are not on file. Ficoll-Paque density gradient centrifugation was used to isolate PBMCs. Sequencing instrument: Illumina NovaSeq 6000. TCRalpha and TCRbeta cDNA libraries were constructed by 5'RACE with constant-segment primers, with sample barcodes and unique molecular identifiers being introduced. RNA was extracted from every sample with Trizol reagent. Amplification of the libraries took two PCR steps, and the second step added a second sample barcode plus Illumina TruSeq adapters. Sequencing of the libraries was done on an Illumina NovaSeq, producing 2 x 150 bp paired-end reads. Concerning the study's data processing: With migec v1.2.7, reads were demultiplexed and then collapsed into UMI-guided consensus sequences. Using mixcr v2.1.11, the UMI consensuses were aligned to TRA and TRB V and J templates and assembled into clonotypes. Clonotypes were classified as expanded or contracted when called significant by both edgeR and NoisET, with noise models trained on biological replicates. edgeR calls used a false discovery rate-adjusted p below 0.01 and a log2 fold-change threshold of 1. PCA with hierarchical clustering of max-normalized trajectories of the 1000 most abundant clonotypes was used as exploratory dynamics analysis. Separately sequenced CD4+ and CD8+ repertoires were used to assign the CD4 or CD8 phenotype of responding clones. In-frame beta chains were kept once TCRdb had trimmed the public reads at Q25 with fastp and called clones with MiXCR. Every CDR3 protein is listed once, alongside the most common genes and DNA of its rows. The V and J calls were not made by the authors but by TCRdb's processing. The sample table shows tens of thousands of distinct CDR3 sequences, and around 16% are seen once. Approximately 40% of the sample belongs to the ten largest clones.

V is cut by 1 base and J by 6 bases, and the space between the germline ends is 15 bases. From the germline V gene, CDR1 is MGHRA and CDR2 is YSYEKL. The CDR3 contains 15 residues, cysteine and phenylalanine counted. Left in the record is the CDR3 DNA by itself, 45 bases read in frame from the first base. The data derive from a study of T-cell memory formation after mild COVID-19 (dated by TCRdb to the early 2020s). About the study as a whole: Most TCR sequence clusters were specific to one of the two donors. T-cell clones expanding and contracting after mild COVID-19 in two donors were tracked by longitudinal TCRalpha and TCRbeta repertoire sequencing. Two young, previously healthy adult volunteers, one female and one male, were included in the cohort. General findings and caveats noted by the study authors: Some responding clones were detected in pre-infection memory, suggesting pre-existing cross-reactive memory T cells joined the SARS-CoV-2 response. Contracting CD4+ clones appeared mostly in the CM and EM memory subsets, whereas CD8+ clones were enriched in EMRA. The second-wave clones that peaked on day 37 were not confirmed to be SARS-CoV-2 specific. Only two mild cases were covered in the study, and larger cohorts including severe cases with pre-infection samples were considered necessary. Clones contracting from day 15 to 85 had balanced CD4/CD8 phenotypes, while a second wave expanding from day 15 to 37 was biased towards CD4+.

The sequence joins TRBV4-1 to TRBJ1-2, with no reliable assignment of the D segment. The receptor was isolated from a man between 18 and 35 years old who had mild COVID-19 (a few samples of this study predate the infection). The sample titles of this study are shuffled in the database, so cell type and time point are left out; the donor was told from shared clones. Sequenced material: PBMCs or a T cell subset sorted from them (not recorded which). The DNA reads TGCGCCAGCAGCCAAGTAGAGGGATCCTCCGATGGCTACACCTTC. This codes for CASSQVEGSSDGYTF.